This passage covers 18 T cell receptor beta chains from one sample sequenced in a study of OX40 agonist ivuxolimab in advanced cancers. Repertoires were generated with immunoSEQ multiplex PCR, while TCRdb's copy carries only in-frame clones and drops some. The table lists about 67,000 clones, 85% to 90% of them singletons. The sample was CD4+ or CD8+ T cells sorted from blood, taken in a trial of the OX40 agonist ivuxolimab. The receptors shown here come from an adult with an advanced solid tumor such as melanoma, head and neck, liver or kidney cancer.

This clone was detected once. The rearrangement links TRBV5-1 to TRBJ2-1; TRBD2 aligns across 8 bases. The CDR3 contains 16 residues. Germline assignment: CDR1 SGHRS and CDR2 YFSETQ. Trimming took 7 bases from V and 8 from J; bases not matched to a gene: 17. The CDR3 region is CASRALTGGGLDEQFF. Written as DNA, the CDR3 is TGCGCCAGCCGCGCCCTTACCGGGGGGGGACTCGATGAGCAGTTCTTC.

This chain connects TRBV13 to TRBJ1-6; D unclear. This CDR3 region has 15 residues. With 3 bases removed from V and 8 bases from J, the gap between germline ends came to 14 bases. The germline V gene encodes CDR1 PRHDT and CDR2 FYEKMQ (reference sequence). For the CDR3, the DNA is TGTGCCAGCAGCTTCTCTCCAGGTGATTATTCACCCCTCCACTTT. Its translation: CASSFSPGDYSPLHF.

The chain is built from TRBV5-6 and TRBJ2-7; 7 bases match TRBD1. Germline loops: CDR1 SGHDT, CDR2 YYEEEE. J was trimmed by 4 bases and V by 3 bases; bases with no gene match: 13. There are 16 residues in the CDR3. CDR3 coding DNA: TGTGCCAGCAGCTCCTACAGGGGTGGAATTGCGTACGAGCAGTACTTC. This encodes CASSSYRGGIAYEQYF.

The V gene is TRBV5-1, the J gene TRBJ2-3, with a possible D match to TRBD1 (6 bases). The CDR3 extends over 15 amino acids. V gave up 0 bases and J gave up 1 base, with 9 bases separating them. Germline V CDR1 and CDR2: SGHRS, YFSETQ. The CDR3 spells CASSLGAGGTDTQYF. The CDR3 DNA sequence: TGCGCCAGCAGCTTGGGGGCAGGGGGCACAGATACGCAGTATTTT.

The V call is TRBV7-9, the J call TRBJ2-4; TRBD1 might be the D (6 bases). The CDR3 spans 15 residues. CDR1 and CDR2 from the germline V gene are SEHNR and FQNEAQ (reference sequence). V lost 5 bases and J 6 bases, leaving 17 bases between the germline ends. CDR3 nucleotide sequence: TGTGCCAGCAGCCATTCAGGGGAGCCTATAAACATTCAGTACTTC. Translation gives CASSHSGEPINIQYF.

The chain recombines TRBV6-5 with TRBJ2-1; D is undetermined. Germline V gene data show CDR1 as MNHEY and CDR2 as SVGAGI. Trimming pared 7 bases from V and 6 bases from J, leaving 10 bases between. The CDR3 extends over 12 amino acids. CDR3 in amino acids: CASTGNSNEQFF. CDR3 coding DNA: TGTGCCAGCACAGGCAATTCCAATGAGCAGTTCTTC.

The V and J genes are TRBV28 and TRBJ2-7; 8 nucleotides align to TRBD1. The CDR3 is 14 amino acids. The germline CDR1 and CDR2 sequences are MDHEN and SYDVKM. Losses at the gene ends were 3 bases for V and 3 bases for J; bases not matched to a gene: 4. The CDR3 DNA reads as TGTGCCAGCAGTTTCAGGGGGCCCGACTACGAGCAGTACTTC. This translates into CASSFRGPDYEQYF.

The chain carries TRBV19 and TRBJ2-5; 10 bases match TRBD1. Germline-derived CDR1 and CDR2 are LNHDA and SQIVND (reference sequence). This CDR3 comprises 15 residues. The trim removed 4 bases at V and 2 bases at J, leaving 4 bases unmatched. CDR3 loop: CASSTGTGVQETQYF. CDR3 nucleotide sequence: TGTGCCAGTAGTACCGGGACAGGGGTTCAAGAGACCCAGTACTTC.

This clone was counted once. The chain joins TRBV11-1 to TRBJ1-2; D not certain. V was pared by 1 base and J by 2 bases, with 5 bases between. This CDR3 spans 13 amino acids. The germline CDR1 and CDR2 sequences are SGHAT and FQDESV (reference sequence). The CDR3 here is CASSLDGNYGYTF. The CDR3 bases are TGTGCCAGCAGCTTAGACGGGAACTATGGCTACACCTTC.

The chain has TRBV6-6 and TRBJ1-1; no clear D. Germline-derived CDR1 and CDR2 are MNHNY and SVGAGI (reference sequence). Trimming took 2 bases from V and 6 from J, leaving 4 bases between them. The CDR3 has 11 residues. This CDR3 is CASSYRAEAFF. The CDR3 DNA sequence: TGTGCCAGCAGTTACCGGGCTGAAGCTTTCTTT.

The rearrangement links TRBV5-1 to TRBJ2-5; D is perhaps TRBD1 or TRBD2 (5 bases each). The end of the DNA is better explained by TRBJ2-7, so the J call may be wrong. The CDR3 loop spans 14 amino acids. Germline CDR1 is SGHRS and CDR2 is YFSETQ. The CDR3 DNA reads TGCGCCAGCAGCGCCGGGACCGGTACCTACGAGCAGTACTTC. As protein: CASSAGTGTYEQYF.

The CDR3 spells CASSGGGAYNEQFF. The CDR3 nucleotides read TGTGCCAGCAGTGGTGGGGGGGCCTACAATGAGCAGTTCTTC. V is TRBV25-1 and J is TRBJ2-1, with 7 bases identical to TRBD2. J was trimmed by 2 bases and V by 4 bases; bases with no gene match: 2. This CDR3 is 14 amino acids long. The germline gives CDR1 MGHDK, CDR2 SYGVNS.

The J gene is TRBJ1-1, the V gene TRBV19; TRBD1 might be the D (5 bases). Trimming left V 3 bases short and J 3 bases short, with 11 bases between. The CDR3 extends over 14 amino acids. CDR1 LNHDA and CDR2 SQIVND come from the germline V gene (reference sequence). The chain's CDR3 is CASSMGPLHTEAFF. Here the CDR3 DNA reads TGTGCCAGTAGTATGGGACCACTCCACACTGAAGCTTTCTTT. Looking up the rest from reference TRBV19 and TRBJ1-1 gives the full variable domain: DGGITQSPKYLFRKEGQNVTLSCEQNLNHDAMYWYRQDPGQGLRLIYYSQIVNDFQKGDIAEGYSVSREKKESFPLTVTSAQKNPTAFYLCASSMGPLHTEAFFGQGTRLTVV.

This clone appeared a few times. The same CDR3 can be traced to other DNA sequences in this sample. The chain carries TRBV18 and TRBJ1-1; no firm D call. Germline V CDR1 and CDR2: KGHSH, LQKENI. V gave up 6 bases and J gave up 3 bases, with 11 bases separating them. The CDR3 is 13 residues long. CDR3 in amino acids: CASSPGGDTEAFF. The CDR3 nucleotides read TGTGCCAGCTCCCCGGGTGGGGACACTGAAGCTTTCTTT.

The chain carries TRBV5-1 and TRBJ1-1, with unresolved D. CDR3 length: 13 residues. V shed 1 base and J shed 1 base, with 5 bases lying between them. Germline-derived CDR1 and CDR2 are SGHRS and YFSETQ. In nucleotides, the CDR3 is TGCGCCAGCAGCTTGACTGGGAACACTGAAGCTTTCTTT. Encoded protein: CASSLTGNTEAFF.

The rearrangement links TRBV5-1 to TRBJ2-5; 12 bases are shared with TRBD2. V lost 4 bases to trimming and J lost 7 bases; unmatched junction nucleotides: 5. Looked up from germline, CDR1 is SGHRS and CDR2 is YFSETQ. The CDR3 totals 14 residues. CDR3: CASSPLAGGLTQYF. The CDR3 nucleotides read TGCGCCAGCAGCCCCCTAGCGGGGGGGTTGACCCAGTACTTC.

J is TRBJ1-1 and V is TRBV7-9; D is perhaps TRBD1 (6 bases). Germline assignment: CDR1 SEHNR and CDR2 FQNEAQ (reference sequence). The length of the CDR3 is 14 residues. Trimming took 4 bases from V and 0 from J, leaving 9 bases between them. The CDR3 DNA sequence: TGTGCCAGCAGCTCACAGGGTTTGAACACTGAAGCTTTCTTT. It codes for CASSSQGLNTEAFF.

This chain uses TRBV18 with TRBJ2-4; 9 bases fit TRBD1. CDR3 size: 14 residues. Germline assignment: CDR1 KGHSH and CDR2 LQKENI. The V and J ends lost 5 bases and 9 bases, in that order; junction bases with no gene match: 8. The CDR3 bases are TGTGCCAGCTCAACCGGGACAGGGATGGGCATTCAGTACTTC. This sequence encodes CASSTGTGMGIQYF.